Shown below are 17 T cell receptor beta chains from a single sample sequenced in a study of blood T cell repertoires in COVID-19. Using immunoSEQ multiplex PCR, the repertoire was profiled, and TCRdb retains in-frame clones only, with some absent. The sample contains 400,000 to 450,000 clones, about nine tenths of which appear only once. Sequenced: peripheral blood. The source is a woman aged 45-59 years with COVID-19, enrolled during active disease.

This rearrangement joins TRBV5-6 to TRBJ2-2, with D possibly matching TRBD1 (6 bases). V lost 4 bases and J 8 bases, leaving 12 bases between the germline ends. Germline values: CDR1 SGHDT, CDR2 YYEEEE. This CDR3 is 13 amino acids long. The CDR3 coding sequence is TGTGCCAGCAGCGGGGGCCTTCTGGGGGAGCTGTTTTTT. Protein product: CASSGGLLGELFF.

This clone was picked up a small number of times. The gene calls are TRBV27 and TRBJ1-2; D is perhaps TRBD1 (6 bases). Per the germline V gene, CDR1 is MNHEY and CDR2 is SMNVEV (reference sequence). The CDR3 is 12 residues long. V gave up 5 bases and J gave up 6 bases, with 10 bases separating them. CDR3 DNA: TGTGCCAGCAGTACAGGGTTCGATGGCTACACCTTC. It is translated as CASSTGFDGYTF.

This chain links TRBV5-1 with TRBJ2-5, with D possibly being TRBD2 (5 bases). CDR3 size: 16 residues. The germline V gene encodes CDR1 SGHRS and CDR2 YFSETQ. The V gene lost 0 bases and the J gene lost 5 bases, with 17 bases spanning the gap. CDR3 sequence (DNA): TGCGCCAGCAGCTTGGGGACTCACATAACCCCCGAGACCCAGTACTTC. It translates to CASSLGTHITPETQYF.

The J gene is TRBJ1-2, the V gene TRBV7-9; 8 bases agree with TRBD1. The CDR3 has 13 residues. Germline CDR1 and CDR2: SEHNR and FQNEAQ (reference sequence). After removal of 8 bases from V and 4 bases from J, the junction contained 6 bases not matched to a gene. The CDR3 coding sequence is TGTGCCAGCCAACGGACAGGGTCCTATGGCTACACCTTC. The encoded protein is CASQRTGSYGYTF.

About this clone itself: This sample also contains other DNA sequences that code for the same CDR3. CDR3 nucleotides: TGTGCCAGCAGCTTAGGAACGGGGGGCTACACCTTC. This translates into CASSLGTGGYTF. The chain recombines TRBV7-9 with TRBJ1-2; D is ambiguous. The V end was cut by 1 base, the J end by 8 bases, with 8 bases between. The CDR3 is made up of 12 amino acids. Germline-derived CDR1 and CDR2 are SEHNR and FQNEAQ (reference sequence).

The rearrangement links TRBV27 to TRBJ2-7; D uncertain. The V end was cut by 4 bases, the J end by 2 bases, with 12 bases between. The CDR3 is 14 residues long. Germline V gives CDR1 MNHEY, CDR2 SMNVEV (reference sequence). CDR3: CASSYKNGAYEQYF. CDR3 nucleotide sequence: TGTGCCAGCAGTTACAAAAACGGAGCCTACGAGCAGTACTTC.

Here the CDR3 reads CASSRTSGPSTDTQYF. CDR3 in DNA: TGTGCCAGCAGCCGGACTAGCGGGCCCAGCACAGATACGCAGTATTTT. The chain uses TRBV11-2 and TRBJ2-3; 11 positions match TRBD2. This CDR3 region has 16 residues. From germline, CDR1 is SGHAT and CDR2 FQNNGV. V lost 5 bases, J lost 0 bases, and 4 bases stayed unmatched.

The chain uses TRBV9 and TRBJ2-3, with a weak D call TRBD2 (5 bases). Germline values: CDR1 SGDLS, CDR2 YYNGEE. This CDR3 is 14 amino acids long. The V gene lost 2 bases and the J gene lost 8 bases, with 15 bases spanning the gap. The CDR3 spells CASSVGRGIFTQYF. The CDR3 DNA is TGTGCCAGCAGCGTTGGGCGAGGGATCTTTACGCAGTATTTT.

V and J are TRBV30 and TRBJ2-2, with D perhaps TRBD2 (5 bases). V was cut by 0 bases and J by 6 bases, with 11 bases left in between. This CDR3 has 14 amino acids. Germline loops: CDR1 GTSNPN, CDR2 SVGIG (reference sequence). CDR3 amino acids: CAWSVSGSPGELFF. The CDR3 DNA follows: TGTGCCTGGAGTGTTTCGGGGAGCCCCGGGGAGCTGTTTTTT.

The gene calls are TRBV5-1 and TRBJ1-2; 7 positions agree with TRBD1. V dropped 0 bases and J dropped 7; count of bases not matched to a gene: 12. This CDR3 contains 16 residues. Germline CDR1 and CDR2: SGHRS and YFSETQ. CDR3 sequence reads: CASSLGQGLQAAGYTF. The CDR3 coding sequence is TGCGCCAGCAGCTTGGGACAGGGACTTCAGGCCGCTGGCTACACCTTC.

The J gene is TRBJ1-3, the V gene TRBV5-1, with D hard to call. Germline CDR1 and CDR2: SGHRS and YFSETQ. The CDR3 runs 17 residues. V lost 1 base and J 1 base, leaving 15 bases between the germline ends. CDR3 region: CASSLLSGEESGNTIYF. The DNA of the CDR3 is TGCGCCAGCAGCTTGCTCTCCGGGGAGGAGTCTGGAAACACCATATATTTT.

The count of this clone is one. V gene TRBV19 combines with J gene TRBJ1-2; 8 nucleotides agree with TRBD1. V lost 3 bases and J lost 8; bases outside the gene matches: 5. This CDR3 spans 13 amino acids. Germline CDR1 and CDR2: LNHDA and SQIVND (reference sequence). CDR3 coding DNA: TGTGCCAGTAGTATCAACAGGGGGAACGGCTACACCTTC. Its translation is CASSINRGNGYTF.

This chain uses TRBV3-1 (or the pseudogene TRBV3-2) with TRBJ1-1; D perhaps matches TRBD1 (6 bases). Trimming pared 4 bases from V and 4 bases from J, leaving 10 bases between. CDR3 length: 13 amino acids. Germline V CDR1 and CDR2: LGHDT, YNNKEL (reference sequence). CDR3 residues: CASSLYRATEAFF. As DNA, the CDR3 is TGTGCCAGCAGCCTCTACAGGGCCACTGAAGCTTTCTTT.

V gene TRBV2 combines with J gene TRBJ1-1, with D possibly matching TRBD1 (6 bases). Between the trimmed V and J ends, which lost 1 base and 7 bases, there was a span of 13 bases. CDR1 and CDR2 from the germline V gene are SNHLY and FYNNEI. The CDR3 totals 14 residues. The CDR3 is CASSEGTETIEAFF. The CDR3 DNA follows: TGTGCCAGCAGTGAAGGGACAGAAACAATTGAAGCTTTCTTT.

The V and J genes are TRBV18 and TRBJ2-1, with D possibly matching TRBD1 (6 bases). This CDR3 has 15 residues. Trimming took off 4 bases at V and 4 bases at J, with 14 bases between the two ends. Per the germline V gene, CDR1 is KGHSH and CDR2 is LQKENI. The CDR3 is CASSLLMGAYNEQFF. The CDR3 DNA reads TGTGCCAGCTCACTCTTAATGGGGGCTTACAATGAGCAGTTCTTC.

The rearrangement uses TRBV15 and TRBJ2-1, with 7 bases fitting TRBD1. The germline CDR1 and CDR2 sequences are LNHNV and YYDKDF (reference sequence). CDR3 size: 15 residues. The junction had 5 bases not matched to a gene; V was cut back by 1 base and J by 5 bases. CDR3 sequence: CATSRGGTANNEQFF. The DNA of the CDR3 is TGTGCCACCAGCAGAGGAGGGACAGCAAACAATGAGCAGTTCTTC.

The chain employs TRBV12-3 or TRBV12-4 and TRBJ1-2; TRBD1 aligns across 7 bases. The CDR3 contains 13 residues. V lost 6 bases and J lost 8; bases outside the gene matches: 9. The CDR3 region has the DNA TGTGCCAGCAGCCATGGACAGGTCCACGGCTACACCTTC. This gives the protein CASSHGQVHGYTF.